This is a list of T cell receptor beta chains from one sample in a study of T-cell memory formation after mild COVID-19. TCRdb fed the 5' RACE reads into MiXCR, producing one record per CDR3 protein. There are fewer than 250,000 distinct CDR3 sequences in the sample; around 25% occur only once, and roughly an eighth lies in the top ten. Sequenced material: PBMCs or a T cell subset sorted from them (not recorded which). Every receptor here comes from an adult woman who had mild COVID-19 (a few samples of this study predate the infection). Cell type and time point are not known. CDR3s leave out the opening cysteine and the closing phenylalanine or tryptophan. Expanded clones get a size class; other rows say once, few or many, or leave the size out.

size,J,V,CDR3
many,TRBJ2-1,TRBV7-9,ASPNRGGEQF
once,TRBJ1-5,TRBV6-2/TRBV6-3,ASSRPTGANQPQH
many,TRBJ2-7,TRBV5-6,ASSLGSSYEQY
few,TRBJ1-2,TRBV9,ASSVASRGGNYGYT
NA,TRBJ1-2,TRBV12-3/TRBV12-4,ASSTAGTATGYGYT
NA,TRBJ1-5,TRBV23-1,ARGGGDNQPQH
few,TRBJ2-3,TRBV10-3,AISGTDTQY
NA,TRBJ2-7,TRBV12-3/TRBV12-4,ASRPRQGTYEQY
NA,TRBJ1-3,TRBV5-1,ASSLSGINSGNTIY
few,TRBJ1-1,TRBV19,ASSPYRGNTEAF
NA,TRBJ2-7,TRBV7-9,ASSFPGVGLAGDSSYEQY
NA,TRBJ1-4,TRBV4-2,ASSLIAGTGLEKLF
NA,TRBJ1-1,TRBV6-2/TRBV6-3,ASSYGVTMNTEAF
NA,TRBJ2-1,TRBV20-1,SASAQGYNEQF
few,TRBJ2-3,TRBV3-1,ASSQLIATSTDTQY
NA,TRBJ2-3,TRBV19,ASRLTRDRVQY
few,TRBJ1-6,TRBV7-8,ASSTRVDSPLH
few,TRBJ2-7,TRBV12-3/TRBV12-4,ASSTSGTDPYEQY
few,TRBJ2-1,TRBV7-8,ASSLVGGRSEQF
NA,TRBJ1-1,TRBV5-6,ASSPAGGAYWGTEAF
few,TRBJ2-5,TRBV7-9,ASSLGAKRDTAETQY
few,TRBJ1-5,TRBV15,ATSRDSGQSSNQPQH
many,TRBJ2-4,TRBV5-1,ASSLGQAKNIQY
few,TRBJ2-2,TRBV7-2,ASSLVGWELF
NA,TRBJ2-3,TRBV20-1,SAREGLTLFYTQY
NA,TRBJ1-2,TRBV3-1,ASSQATDYGYT
few,TRBJ1-2,TRBV15,ATNLGENYGYT
NA,TRBJ2-1,TRBV19,ASSALGNEQF
NA,TRBJ2-5,TRBV12-3/TRBV12-4,ASSFQGLEETQY
few,TRBJ2-1,TRBV24-1,ATSDFPTSGIYNEQF
NA,TRBJ2-1,TRBV20-1,SASAESSYNEQF
few,TRBJ2-6,TRBV7-3,ASSFAEGNSGANVLT
NA,TRBJ2-3,TRBV6-2/TRBV6-3,ASSWYISAGGVSPTDTQY
NA,TRBJ1-2,TRBV9,ASSAGEHYGYT
few,TRBJ1-2,TRBV9,ASSVGMRDTYYGYT
NA,TRBJ1-1,TRBV9,ASSLAGGDSHTEAF
few,TRBJ2-7,TRBV9,ASSVAGVLWDEQY
NA,TRBJ1-3,TRBV5-1,ASSRTDSGNTIY
many,TRBJ2-7,TRBV4-3,ASSQDPGGGPYEQY
NA,TRBJ2-7,TRBV29-1,SVAPAGSYEQY
NA,TRBJ2-3,TRBV9,ASSVGVGGEDTQY
NA,TRBJ2-1,TRBV12-3/TRBV12-4,ASSLFGKHNEQF
NA,TRBJ1-1,TRBV7-6,AADGYTEAF
NA,TRBJ2-1,TRBV24-1,ATSDLQTGYFSYNEQF
NA,TRBJ1-2,TRBV3-2,ASSQDQQGVYGYT
few,TRBJ2-3,TRBV7-9,ASSLVDSNTQY
NA,TRBJ1-2,TRBV5-4,ASSLSLGGSYGYT